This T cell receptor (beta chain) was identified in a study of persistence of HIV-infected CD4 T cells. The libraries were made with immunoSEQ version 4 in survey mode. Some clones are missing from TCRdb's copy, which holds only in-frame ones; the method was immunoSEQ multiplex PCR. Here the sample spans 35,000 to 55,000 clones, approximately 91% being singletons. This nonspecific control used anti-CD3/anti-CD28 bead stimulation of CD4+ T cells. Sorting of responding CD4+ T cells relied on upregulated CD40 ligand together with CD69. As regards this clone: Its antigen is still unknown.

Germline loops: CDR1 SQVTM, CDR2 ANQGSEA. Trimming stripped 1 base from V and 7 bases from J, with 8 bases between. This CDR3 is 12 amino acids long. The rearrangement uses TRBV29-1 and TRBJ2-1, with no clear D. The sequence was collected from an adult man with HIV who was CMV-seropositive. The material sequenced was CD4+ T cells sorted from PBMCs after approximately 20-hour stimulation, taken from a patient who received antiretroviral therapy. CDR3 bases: TGCAGCGTTGAAGGTGGCCTAAATGAGCAGTTCTTC. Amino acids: CSVEGGLNEQFF.